The 4 T cell receptor beta chains presented below share a single source sample, sequenced in a study of Ad26.COV2.S vaccination and SARS-CoV-2 variants. This sample's treatment: around 19 received Ad26.COV2.S at low or high dose, single or two shots; 5 received placebo; per-sample allocation not given. It was on day 63 after the first vaccine or placebo injection that samples were taken. The assay was immunoSEQ multiplex PCR, and TCRdb's table has in-frame clones only and misses some. In the table there are hundreds of thousands of clones, 80% to 90% of which are singletons. This specimen was peripheral blood, taken in a trial of Ad26.COV2.S vaccine versus placebo. All receptors come from a person aged 18-65 years who received the Ad26.COV2.S COVID-19 vaccine or a placebo.

The chain combines TRBV11-2 with TRBJ2-3; tentatively, D is TRBD1 or TRBD2 (5 bases each). Germline V lookup: CDR1 SGHAT, CDR2 FQNNGV. Trimming cost V 6 bases and J 1 base, with 5 bases left between them. The CDR3 spans 12 residues. CDR3 in amino acids: CASRGGTDTQYF. The CDR3 DNA follows: TGTGCCAGCAGGGGGGGCACAGATACGCAGTATTTT.

The rearrangement uses TRBV7-8 and TRBJ2-1, with D possibly TRBD1 on 6 matching bases. The germline V gene encodes CDR1 SGHVS and CDR2 FQNEAQ. This CDR3 is built from 11 residues. V was cut by 7 bases and J by 10 bases, with 11 bases left in between. The CDR3 nucleotides are TGTGCCAGCACCCGACAGGCCGAGCAGTTCTTC. It yields the protein CASTRQAEQFF.

The DNA for the CDR3 is TGTGCCAGTAGTTCTCTTTCGGGACAGGGGAGGAACATTCAGTACTTC. It yields the protein CASSSLSGQGRNIQYF. The chain employs TRBV19 and TRBJ2-4; 10 bases fit TRBD1. The trim removed 5 bases at V and 7 bases at J, leaving 11 bases unmatched. Looked up from germline, CDR1 is LNHDA and CDR2 is SQIVND (reference sequence). CDR3 length: 16 residues.

The gene calls are TRBV19 and TRBJ1-4, with TRBD1 as a possible D gene (5 bases). Germline loops: CDR1 LNHDA, CDR2 SQIVND (reference sequence). The V gene lost 3 bases and the J gene lost 7 bases, with 9 bases spanning the gap. This CDR3 is 13 amino acids long. CDR3 in DNA: TGTGCCAGTAGTATCCTTAGGGGTGAAAAACTGTTTTTT. Its translation: CASSILRGEKLFF.